Listed below are T cell receptor beta chains from one sample, sequenced in a study of shared clonotypes between healthy human individuals. Data came from immunoSEQ multiplex PCR; TCRdb stores just in-frame clones and leaves some out. The table records about 2 million clones, 85% to 95% of them present only once. Sequenced sample: naive CD4+ T cells sorted from blood. These receptors were taken from a young man in good health. Each CDR3 is given with its conserved first and last residue. A D gene is named only where the DNA matches it firmly. Rows may omit the clone size; those that give it use once, few, many or a size class.

NA | TRBJ2-6 | once | TRBV9 | CASSVVFSGVLTF | TGTGCCAGCAGCGTAGTGTTTTCGGGGGTCCTGACTTTC
TRBD2 | TRBJ2-1 | NA | TRBV18 | CASSPRTSGNNEQFF | TGTGCCAGCTCACCCCGGACTAGCGGAAACAATGAGCAGTTCTTC
NA | TRBJ2-4 | NA | TRBV2 | CASSEAPAGDNIQYF | TGTGCCAGCAGTGAAGCGCCGGCCGGCGATAACATTCAGTACTTC
TRBD2 | TRBJ2-3 | NA | TRBV9 | CASSVRASGSRDTQYF | TGTGCCAGCAGCGTAAGGGCTAGCGGGAGTCGGGATACGCAGTATTTT
NA | TRBJ1-6 | NA | TRBV5-1 | CASSLAGGTRGSPLHF | TGCGCCAGCAGCTTGGCGGGGGGTACCCGAGGTTCACCCCTCCACTTT
NA | TRBJ1-2 | once | TRBV7-9 | CASRLVGGGGYTF | TGTGCCAGCAGACTAGTTGGGGGCGGCGGCTACACCTTC
NA | TRBJ2-7 | NA | TRBV15 | CATSPLGNEQYF | TGTGCCACCAGCCCCCTCGGGAACGAGCAGTACTTC
TRBD1 | TRBJ2-7 | once | TRBV4-1 | CASSPSPGQGYEQYF | TGCGCCAGCAGCCCCTCCCCGGGACAGGGTTACGAGCAGTACTTC
NA | TRBJ2-2 | NA | TRBV5-1 | CASSLSRGTGELFF | TGCGCCAGCAGCTTGTCTCGGGGTACCGGGGAGCTGTTTTTT
NA | TRBJ2-2 | NA | TRBV7-2 | CASSLDPRSTGELFF | TGTGCCAGCAGCTTAGATCCGCGGAGCACCGGGGAGCTGTTTTTT
NA | TRBJ1-2 | NA | TRBV5-6 | CASSLVGGSPNYGYTF | TGTGCCAGCAGCTTGGTGGGCGGCAGTCCTAACTATGGCTACACCTTC
TRBD1 | TRBJ1-1 | NA | TRBV6-1 | CASITTGITEAFF | TGTGCCAGCATCACGACAGGGATCACTGAAGCTTTCTTT
NA | TRBJ2-1 | NA | TRBV28 | CASSLGRKGINEQFF | TGTGCCAGCAGTTTGGGCAGGAAGGGGATCAATGAGCAGTTCTTC
TRBD2 | TRBJ2-3 | NA | TRBV7-6 | CASSTGTSGISTDTQYF | TGTGCCAGCAGCACCGGGACTAGCGGGATAAGCACAGATACGCAGTATTTT
NA | TRBJ1-4 | NA | TRBV4-1 | CASSHRAGNEKLFF | TGCGCCAGCAGCCACAGGGCAGGTAATGAAAAACTGTTTTTT
NA | TRBJ2-7 | NA | TRBV5-8 | CASSSWTEKTYEQYF | TGTGCCAGCAGCTCCTGGACAGAAAAGACCTACGAGCAGTACTTC
NA | TRBJ1-5 | NA | TRBV6-6 | CASSYSAGSSNQPQHF | TGTGCCAGCAGTTACTCCGCCGGCAGTAGCAATCAGCCCCAGCATTTT
TRBD1 | TRBJ1-2 | once | TRBV25-1 | CASSESRQGVGGYTF | TGTGCCAGCAGTGAATCGCGCCAGGGGGTAGGAGGCTACACCTTC
TRBD1 | TRBJ1-5 | NA | TRBV5-8 | CASSLYRYIGDRANNQPQHF | TGTGCCAGCAGCTTGTATCGGTATATTGGGGACAGGGCGAACAATCAGCCCCAGCATTTT
NA | TRBJ1-1 | NA | TRBV18 | CASSPRGGALLGTEAFF | TGTGCCAGCTCACCACGGGGAGGGGCATTATTGGGCACTGAAGCTTTCTTT
NA | TRBJ2-6 | NA | TRBV4-3 | CASSQYAGHGSSGANVLTF | TGCGCCAGCAGCCAATACGCGGGACACGGAAGCTCTGGGGCCAACGTCCTGACTTTC
NA | TRBJ1-2 | NA | TRBV6-1 | CASSEWGGYTF | TGTGCCAGCAGTGAATGGGGAGGCTACACCTTC
NA | TRBJ1-2 | NA | TRBV29-1 | CSVGPSTGVNYGYTF | TGCAGCGTCGGACCCTCGACGGGGGTTAACTATGGCTACACCTTC
NA | TRBJ1-2 | once | TRBV30 | CAWSVGRTGGPTYGYTF | TGTGCCTGGAGTGTAGGTCGGACGGGGGGTCCCACCTATGGCTACACCTTC
TRBD1 | TRBJ1-2 | NA | TRBV5-5 | CASSSRDRGYGYTF | TGTGCCAGCAGCTCCCGGGACAGGGGCTATGGCTACACCTTC
TRBD2 | TRBJ2-3 | NA | TRBV5-1 | CASSPVLAGGLDTQYF | TGCGCCAGCAGCCCCGTACTAGCGGGGGGGCTAGATACGCAGTATTTT
NA | TRBJ1-3 | NA | TRBV6-6 | CASISRGSVGGNTIYF | TGTGCCAGCATTTCCCGAGGGTCTGTGGGGGGAAACACCATATATTTT
TRBD1 | TRBJ1-5 | NA | TRBV7-2 | CASSADRGAEPQHF | TGTGCCAGCAGCGCAGACAGGGGCGCGGAGCCCCAGCATTTT
NA | TRBJ1-3 | NA | TRBV5-4 | CATTSPTSGNTIYF | TGTGCCACTACATCTCCGACCTCTGGAAACACCATATATTTT
NA | TRBJ2-7 | NA | TRBV4-3 | CASSQAASDYSYEQYF | TGCGCCAGCAGCCAAGCGGCGTCGGACTACTCCTACGAGCAGTACTTC
NA | TRBJ1-5 | NA | TRBV21-1 | CASSKVWTGVGPVLSNQPQHF | TGTGCCAGCAGCAAAGTTTGGACAGGGGTTGGTCCAGTCTTAAGCAATCAGCCCCAGCATTTT
NA | TRBJ1-1 | NA | TRBV2 | CASHRDTMNTEAFF | TGTGCCAGCCACCGGGACACCATGAACACTGAAGCTTTCTTT
TRBD1 | TRBJ1-2 | once | TRBV28 | CASSEFVGTGITSYGYTF | TGTGCCAGCAGCGAATTCGTCGGGACAGGAATCACCTCTTATGGCTACACCTTC
NA | TRBJ2-7 | NA | TRBV10-3 | CASSQTGSSGYEQYF | TGTGCCAGCAGTCAGACTGGGTCCTCTGGCTACGAGCAGTACTTC
TRBD1 | TRBJ2-5 | NA | TRBV5-1 | CASSFGQGQVGETQYF | TGCGCCAGCAGCTTCGGACAGGGGCAGGTTGGGGAGACCCAGTACTTC
NA | TRBJ1-3 | NA | TRBV6-1 | CASSEGRRYSGNTIYF | TGTGCCAGCAGTGAAGGCAGGCGATACTCTGGAAACACCATATATTTT
NA | TRBJ2-2 | NA | TRBV28 | CASSSTLAAGGELFF | TGTGCCAGCAGCTCGACTCTAGCTGCGGGCGGGGAGCTGTTTTTT
TRBD1 | TRBJ2-6 | NA | TRBV10-3 | CAISVDRVSGANVLTF | TGTGCCATCAGTGTTGACAGGGTCTCTGGGGCCAACGTCCTGACTTTC
TRBD1 | TRBJ1-2 | once | TRBV28 | CASTLDRVGYGYTF | TGTGCCAGCACCTTAGACAGGGTGGGCTATGGCTACACCTTC
NA | TRBJ2-2 | NA | TRBV10-3 | CAISDTTGELFF | TGTGCCATCAGTGATACAACCGGGGAGCTGTTTTTT
NA | TRBJ1-1 | NA | TRBV30 | CAWSSGQGRAFF | TGTGCCTGGAGTTCCGGGCAGGGTCGAGCTTTCTTT
NA | TRBJ2-7 | NA | TRBV7-9 | CASSSGQSYEQYF | TGTGCCAGCAGCTCCGGACAATCCTACGAGCAGTACTTC